This T cell receptor (beta chain) was recorded in a study of blood T cells in healthy people across ages. Germline CDR1 ENHRY, CDR2 SYGVKD. The CDR3 sequence is 15 residues long. With V trimmed by 9 bases and J by 3 bases, 12 bases remained unmatched. General observations from the study: A roughly linear age-dependent decrease characterized TCR beta diversity per million T cells.

A sample-barcoded 5' primer and a J-beta primer mix were used in a second PCR of about 7 to 12 cycles. Each CDR3 protein gets one entry after TCRdb re-called the 5' RACE reads with MiXCR. Of 1.5 million to 2 million distinct CDR3 sequences listed, roughly 32% were seen once; the top ten hold about 11%. This clonotype is medium-sized (0.01 to 0.1%) in the sample. Its antigen is unidentified. The sequence was collected from a woman aged 25 to 45 in good health. Sequencing used blood. The V and J genes are TRBV10-3 and TRBJ2-7; TRBD1 agrees at 9 bases. The CDR3 loop is CAIRDAGTGIYEQYF. CDR3 sequence (DNA): TGTGCCATTCGAGATGCCGGGACAGGGATCTACGAGCAGTACTTC.